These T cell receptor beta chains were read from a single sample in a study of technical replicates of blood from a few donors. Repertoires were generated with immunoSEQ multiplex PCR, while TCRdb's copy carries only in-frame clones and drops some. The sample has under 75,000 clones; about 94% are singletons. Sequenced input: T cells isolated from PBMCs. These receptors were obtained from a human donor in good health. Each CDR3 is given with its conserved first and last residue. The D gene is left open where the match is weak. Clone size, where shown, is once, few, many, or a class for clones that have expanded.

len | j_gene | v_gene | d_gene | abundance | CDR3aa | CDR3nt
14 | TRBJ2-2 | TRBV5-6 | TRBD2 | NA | CASSPGGWTGELFF | TGTGCCAGCAGCCCGGGGGGTTGGACCGGGGAGCTGTTTTTT
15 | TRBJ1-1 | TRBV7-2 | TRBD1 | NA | CASSLNQGGSSEAFF | TGTGCCAGCAGCTTAAACCAGGGGGGCAGCTCTGAAGCTTTCTTT
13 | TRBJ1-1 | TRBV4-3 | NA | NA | CASSQDSGSEAFF | TGCGCCAGCAGCCAAGATTCGGGGTCTGAAGCTTTCTTT
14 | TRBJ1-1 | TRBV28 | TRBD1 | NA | CASSFFGTGVPPFF | TGTGCCAGCAGTTTCTTCGGGACAGGAGTGCCCCCTTTCTTT
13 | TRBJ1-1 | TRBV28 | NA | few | CASSPLPGTEAFF | TGTGCCAGCAGTCCCCTCCCCGGCACTGAAGCTTTCTTT
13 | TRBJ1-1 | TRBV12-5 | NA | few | CASGLGDYTEAFF | TGTGCTAGTGGCCTCGGGGACTACACTGAAGCTTTCTTT
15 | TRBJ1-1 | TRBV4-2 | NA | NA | CASSQHGGAGTEAFF | TGTGCCAGCAGCCAACACGGCGGGGCCGGGACTGAAGCTTTCTTT
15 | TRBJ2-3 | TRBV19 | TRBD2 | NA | CARGKREVDTDTQYF | TGTGCCAGGGGCAAGCGGGAGGTCGACACAGATACGCAGTATTTT
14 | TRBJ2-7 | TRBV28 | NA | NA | CASSLGTKPYEQYF | TGTGCCAGCAGTTTAGGGACAAAGCCCTACGAGCAGTACTTC
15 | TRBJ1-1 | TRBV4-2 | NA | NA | CASSQDYRGRAEAFF | TGTGCCAGCAGCCAAGATTACCGGGGGAGGGCTGAAGCTTTCTTT
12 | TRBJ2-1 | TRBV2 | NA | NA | CASSEFPGEQFF | TGTGCCAGCAGTGAATTTCCCGGTGAGCAGTTCTTC
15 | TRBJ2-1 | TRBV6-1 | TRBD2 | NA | CASSEVAGGMGEQFF | TGTGCCAGCAGTGAAGTTGCGGGAGGGATGGGTGAGCAGTTCTTC